This T cell receptor beta chain was observed in a study of Tregs in tolerant kidney transplant recipients. Assay: immunoSEQ multiplex PCR; the TCRdb copy retains only in-frame clones and omits some. The table lists 95,000 or so clones, over 85% of them singletons. CDR1 LGHNA and CDR2 YSLEER come from the germline V gene. V lost 0 bases and J lost 5, with 10 bases in between. The CDR3 sequence is 15 residues long. Recipients received nonmyeloablative bone marrow transplants from related graft donors, with transient mixed chimerism. CD4+CD25+CD127- Tregs, CD4+CD25- non-Tregs, CD4 and CD8 cells were sorted.

The origin of this receptor is a human patient who received a combined kidney and bone marrow transplant. Some T cells may trace back to the graft donor. The chain links TRBV4-3 to TRBJ2-2, with a possible D match to TRBD1 (6 bases). Source: CD4+ T cells from blood (PBMCs), taken 12 months after the transplant. CDR3 sequence: CASSQDRGETGELFF. CDR3 coding DNA: TGCGCCAGCAGCCAAGACAGGGGAGAAACCGGGGAGCTGTTTTTT.